Presented here are 25 T cell receptor beta chains from one specimen sequenced in a study of vaccination and CD4 T cells after COVID-19. The time point here: late sampling 161 to 241 days after vaccination in a few convalescent patients. Treatment described: roughly 10-day PBMC culture with coronavirus spike peptide pools or control peptides (ViraFEST assay). Their antigen targets remain unknown. Cultured CD4+ T cells had their DNA profiled by the Oncomine TCR Beta short-read assay. One entry per CDR3 protein results from TCRdb running MiXCR on the PCR reads. This sample has fewer than 30,000 distinct CDR3 sequences, with more than 25% found just once. Material: CD4+ T cells from blood, cultured in vitro, obtained about 7 months after SARS-CoV-2 vaccination. The source is a human donor who had recovered from COVID-19.

The genes are TRBV28 and TRBJ1-2; D is possibly TRBD1 (6 bases). V gave up 4 bases and J gave up 0 bases, with 18 bases separating them. Looked up from germline, CDR1 is MDHEN and CDR2 is SYDVKM. This CDR3 has 17 amino acids. CDR3 region: CASSSQGTSAANYGYTF. The CDR3 DNA reads TGTGCCAGCAGTTCTCAAGGGACATCAGCGGCTAACTATGGCTACACCTTC.

This clonotype has a handful of counts. V and J are TRBV7-6 and TRBJ2-1; 12 positions agree with TRBD2. The CDR3 length is 17 residues. The V gene's germline CDR1 is SGHVS and CDR2 FNYEAQ. Trimming at V came to 5 bases and at J to 9 bases, leaving 14 bases not matched to a gene. The CDR3 loop reads CASSILAGGPLVLEQFF. CDR3 DNA sequence: TGTGCCAGCAGCATCCTAGCGGGAGGGCCTTTGGTTCTTGAGCAGTTCTTC.

This clonotype was counted between two and nine times. The chain employs TRBV4-1 and TRBJ1-2; TRBD1 might be the D (5 bases). The germline CDR1 and CDR2 sequences are MGHRA and YSYEKL. This CDR3 spans 17 amino acids. With 4 bases removed from V and 3 bases from J, the gap between germline ends came to 21 bases. In DNA form, the CDR3 reads TGCGCCAGCAGCCGGTCAGTTAGGCAGGGCAAGGACTATGGCTACACCTTC. Amino acids: CASSRSVRQGKDYGYTF.

The CDR3 sequence: CSVEVTAGGNQPQHF. In DNA form, the CDR3 reads TGCAGCGTTGAAGTGACAGCGGGGGGCAATCAGCCCCAGCATTTT. The chain is built from TRBV29-1 and TRBJ1-5, with D possibly TRBD1 on 5 matching bases. V was cut by 1 base and J by 2 bases, with 12 bases left in between. The germline V gene encodes CDR1 SQVTM and CDR2 ANQGSEA. This CDR3 has 15 amino acids. The entire variable domain, with the rest obtained from reference TRBV29-1 and TRBJ1-5, is as follows: SAVISQKPSRDICQRGTSLTIQCQVDSQVTMMFWYRQQPGQSLTLIATANQGSEATYESGFVIDKFPISRPNLTFSTLTVSNMSPEDSSIYLCSVEVTAGGNQPQHFGDGTRLSIL.

This clonotype has only a few counts. The V gene is TRBV7-2, the J gene TRBJ2-5; D remains unclear. The germline V gene has CDR1 SGHTA and CDR2 FQGNSA. The CDR3 totals 12 residues. Trimming left V 4 bases short and J 0 bases short, with 3 bases between. The CDR3 bases are TGTGCCAGCAGCTCGAACCAAGAGACCCAGTACTTC. Its translation is CASSSNQETQYF.

This rearrangement joins TRBV7-2 to TRBJ2-5; D remains ambiguous. The CDR3 is 15 residues long. Germline V CDR1 and CDR2: SGHTA, FQGNSA. With 2 bases removed from V and 2 bases from J, the gap between germline ends came to 12 bases. CDR3 nucleotides: TGTGCCAGCAGCTTAATTTTGTCCAAACAAGAGACCCAGTACTTC. Translation: CASSLILSKQETQYF.

This clonotype was observed a few times. The chain employs TRBV29-1 and TRBJ1-5; 8 positions match TRBD1. Germline values: CDR1 SQVTM, CDR2 ANQGSEA. This CDR3 spans 12 amino acids. Trimming at V came to 4 bases and at J to 5 bases, leaving 1 base not matched to a gene. For the CDR3, the DNA is TGCAGCGTTGTGACAGGGGATCAGCCCCAGCATTTT. Protein sequence: CSVVTGDQPQHF.

The chain is built from TRBV6-1 and TRBJ1-2; a weak D match, TRBD1 (5 bases). The CDR3 totals 13 residues. The germline CDR1 and CDR2 sequences are MNHNS and SASEGT. V lost 5 bases to trimming and J lost 8 bases, with 15 bases between them. The CDR3 is CASSRGLQAGYTF. CDR3 DNA: TGTGCCAGCAGTCGGGGACTTCAGGCGGGCTACACCTTC.

J is TRBJ2-7 and V is TRBV28, with D possibly matching TRBD2 (6 bases). This CDR3 comprises 12 residues. V lost 5 bases to trimming and J lost 7 bases, with 12 bases between them. CDR1 MDHEN and CDR2 SYDVKM come from the germline V gene. DNA for the CDR3: TGTGCCAGCAGTCCAAGACTAGATGAGCAGTACTTC. Its protein product is CASSPRLDEQYF.

Ten or more counts support this clonotype. The chain has TRBV7-2 and TRBJ2-5; D remains ambiguous. Per germline, CDR1 SGHTA and CDR2 FQGNSA. The CDR3 covers 15 residues. With 4 bases removed from V and 5 bases from J, the gap between germline ends came to 17 bases. The chain's CDR3 is CASSSPGGKRETQYF. For the CDR3, the DNA is TGTGCCAGCAGCTCACCGGGCGGTAAAAGGGAGACCCAGTACTTC.

This clonotype was picked up a small number of times. This chain uses TRBV12-3 or TRBV12-4 with TRBJ1-1; D uncertain. CDR3 length equals 13 residues. V lost 8 bases, J lost 6 bases, and 16 bases lay in between. The CDR3 here is CASGSRFGSEAFF. DNA of the CDR3: TGTGCCAGCGGGTCACGGTTCGGCTCTGAAGCTTTCTTT.

The gene calls are TRBV18 and TRBJ2-5; D unclear. V lost 0 bases and J lost 5, with 16 bases in between. The CDR3 has 16 residues. Looked up from germline, CDR1 is KGHSH and CDR2 is LQKENI. The CDR3 DNA sequence: TGTGCCAGCTCACCACCGGGGAATATGGTCGTGGAGACCCAGTACTTC. The encoded protein is CASSPPGNMVVETQYF.

This clonotype came up a few times. This chain connects TRBV20-1 to TRBJ2-6; tentative D call: TRBD2 (5 bases). This CDR3 has 15 amino acids. Deletions cut 0 bases from V and 4 bases from J, with 10 bases between. Germline CDR1 reads DFQATT; CDR2 reads SNEGSKA (reference sequence). This chain's CDR3 is CSARDSGIGANVLTF. The CDR3 DNA sequence: TGCAGTGCTAGAGATTCGGGGATCGGGGCCAACGTCCTGACTTTC.

This clonotype was seen more than once but under ten times. The chain combines TRBV20-1 with TRBJ2-1; D is uncertain. Per germline, CDR1 DFQATT and CDR2 SNEGSKA (reference sequence). V lost 4 bases and J 0 bases, leaving 13 bases between the germline ends. The CDR3 is 15 amino acids. This chain's CDR3 is CSAIPLQNSYNEQFF. The CDR3 bases are TGCAGTGCTATCCCCCTTCAGAACTCCTACAATGAGCAGTTCTTC.

This clonotype was counted a few times. The chain couples TRBV7-3 to TRBJ2-2; tentatively, D is TRBD1 (7 bases). Germline CDR1 is SGHTA and CDR2 is FQGTGA. This CDR3 is 15 amino acids long. The germline V and J ends were trimmed by 5 bases and 7 bases, with 17 bases remaining between them. The CDR3 region has the DNA TGTGCCAGCAGCCCACAGGGGCTGGAGGGCGGGGAGCTGTTTTTT. Amino acids: CASSPQGLEGGELFF.

The chain couples TRBV5-4 to TRBJ1-1; TRBD1 matches 11 bases. This CDR3 region has 18 residues. The germline CDR1 and CDR2 sequences are SGHNT and YYREEE (reference sequence). V lost 0 bases to trimming and J lost 2 bases; unmatched junction nucleotides: 9. The CDR3, as DNA: TGTGCCAGCAGCTTGGCCAATCGGGACAGGGGGGAAAACACTGAAGCTTTCTTT. Its translation is CASSLANRDRGENTEAFF.

V and J are TRBV7-9 and TRBJ2-7; D is possibly TRBD1 (6 bases). Germline CDR1 is SEHNR and CDR2 is FQNEAQ (reference sequence). Trimming pared 5 bases from V and 2 bases from J, leaving 16 bases between. This CDR3 has 15 residues. The CDR3 nucleotides are TGTGCCAGCAGCCCACGGACAGACCCAACCTACGAGCAGTACTTC. Translating gives CASSPRTDPTYEQYF.

This clonotype came up a few times. V usage is TRBV11-1 and J usage is TRBJ2-6, with D tentatively TRBD1 or TRBD2 (6 bases each). V dropped 6 bases and J dropped 2 bases, with 11 bases sitting between them. The CDR3 has 15 residues. CDR1 SGHAT and CDR2 FQDESV come from the germline V gene (reference sequence). The CDR3 coding sequence is TGTGCCAGCAGATTCGGGGGCACTGGGGCCAACGTCCTGACTTTC. Its translation: CASRFGGTGANVLTF.

The chain links TRBV5-4 to TRBJ1-1, with D possibly TRBD1 on 6 matching bases. Germline V gives CDR1 SGHNT, CDR2 YYREEE (reference sequence). Trimming stripped 4 bases from V and 4 bases from J, with 11 bases between. This CDR3 is 13 amino acids long. The CDR3 DNA is TGTGCCAGCAGCCCTCAGGGGCGCACTGAAGCTTTCTTT. This sequence encodes CASSPQGRTEAFF.

Many counts were recorded for this clonotype. The gene calls are TRBV7-2 and TRBJ2-5, with TRBD1 matching 7 bases. Trimming at V came to 5 bases and at J to 4 bases, leaving 7 bases not matched to a gene. The CDR3 extends over 14 amino acids. Per germline, CDR1 SGHTA and CDR2 FQGNSA. The CDR3 sequence: CASSATGSGETQYF. CDR3 nucleotide sequence: TGTGCCAGCAGCGCGACAGGGTCAGGAGAGACCCAGTACTTC.

This clonotype was detected only a few times. The V gene is TRBV20-1, the J gene TRBJ2-2; D not certain. This CDR3 comprises 13 residues. Trimming removed 0 bases at V and 4 bases at J, with 6 bases between. Looked up from germline, CDR1 is DFQATT and CDR2 is SNEGSKA (reference sequence). DNA of the CDR3: TGCAGTGCTAGAGACTGGACCACCGGGGAGCTGTTTTTT. Encoded protein: CSARDWTTGELFF.

This clonotype was counted only a few times. This sequence joins TRBV7-2 and TRBJ1-6; TRBD1 might be the D (6 bases). The ends were cut back, 0 bases at V and 10 bases at J, with 10 bases in the middle. From germline, CDR1 is SGHTA and CDR2 FQGNSA. The CDR3 spans 14 residues. The CDR3 region has the DNA TGTGCCAGCAGCTTAGCCGGGGGCTACTCACCCCTCCACTTT. Encoded protein: CASSLAGGYSPLHF.

This chain joins TRBV29-1 and TRBJ2-1, with TRBD2 as a possible D gene (6 bases). V shed 5 bases and J shed 3 bases, with 14 bases lying between them. The V gene's germline CDR1 is SQVTM and CDR2 ANQGSEA. The CDR3 totals 14 residues. The CDR3 reads CSVLWGSGYNEQFF. Here the CDR3 DNA reads TGCAGCGTTTTATGGGGTAGCGGCTACAATGAGCAGTTCTTC.

This clonotype is categorized as medium-sized (0.01 to 0.1%). This rearrangement joins TRBV20-1 to TRBJ2-3, with D maybe TRBD1 (6 bases). The CDR3 contains 15 residues. Trimming removed 4 bases at V and 3 bases at J, with 17 bases between. CDR1 is DFQATT, CDR2 SNEGSKA, per germline (reference sequence). The CDR3 nucleotides read TGCAGTGCTATCATTTCAGGGGTTGATACAGATACGCAGTATTTT. Its protein product is CSAIISGVDTDTQYF.

This rearrangement joins TRBV11-3 to TRBJ2-7, with 7 bases lining up with TRBD1. Germline V CDR1 and CDR2: SGHNT, YENEEA. The CDR3 has 17 residues. V lost 7 bases, J lost 0 bases, and 15 bases stayed unmatched. CDR3 amino acids: CASIKTSGTVVSYEQYF. The CDR3 region has the DNA TGTGCCAGCATCAAAACGTCCGGGACAGTTGTCTCCTACGAGCAGTACTTC.